Below, one T cell receptor beta chain is given with its context. What it recognizes is unknown. Using immunoSEQ multiplex PCR, the repertoire was profiled, and TCRdb retains in-frame clones only, with some absent. Of approximately 64,000 clones in the sample, around four fifths were seen once. The data derive from a study of OX40 agonist ivuxolimab in advanced cancers. Findings and caveats of the study: CD8+ T cells showed, on average, more clonal expansion than CD4+ cells.

The sequence was collected from an adult with an advanced solid tumor such as melanoma, head and neck, liver or kidney cancer. Source: CD4+ or CD8+ T cells sorted from blood, taken in a trial of the OX40 agonist ivuxolimab.

CDR3 protein: CASSLGAGFITDTQYF. The CDR3 DNA sequence: TGTGCCAGCAGCTTAGGTGCGGGCTTTATCACAGATACGCAGTATTTT. The rearrangement links TRBV7-2 to TRBJ2-3; possible D gene TRBD2, 5 bases. V was pared by 1 base and J by 2 bases, with 13 bases between. The CDR3 is 16 residues long. From germline, CDR1 is SGHTA and CDR2 FQGNSA.